This T cell receptor (beta chain) was sequenced for a study of spatial heterogeneity in lung cancer. As for time point: blood at routine non-recurrence follow-up after resection. Material for sequencing was whole RNA from tumor, nontumor lung or frozen PBMC, left unsorted. V lost 1 base, J lost 5 bases, and 9 bases lay in between. CDR1 and CDR2 (germline): LNHNV, YYDKDF (reference sequence). The CDR3 length is 14 residues. Individually, TCR cDNA molecules were each labelled with a unique molecular identifier. MiXCR, run by TCRdb on the 5' RACE reads, gives a single entry per CDR3 protein. Among 20,000 to 30,000 distinct CDR3 sequences, about 9.8% were seen once, and the ten largest hold 20% to 25%.

The clonotype comes from a male donor with early-stage non-small cell lung cancer. The input for sequencing was PBMCs, taken at follow-up. The chain combines TRBV15 with TRBJ1-5; maybe TRBD1 (6 bases). The chain's CDR3 is CATSRGPGDQPQHF. The CDR3 bases are TGTGCCACCAGCAGAGGGCCAGGGGATCAGCCCCAGCATTTT. Looking up the rest from reference TRBV15 and TRBJ1-5 gives the full variable domain: DAMVIQNPRYQVTQFGKPVTLSCSQTLNHNVMYWYQQKSSQAPKLLFHYYDKDFNNEADTPDNFQSRRPNTSFCFLDIRSPGLGDTAMYLCATSRGPGDQPQHFGDGTRLSIL.